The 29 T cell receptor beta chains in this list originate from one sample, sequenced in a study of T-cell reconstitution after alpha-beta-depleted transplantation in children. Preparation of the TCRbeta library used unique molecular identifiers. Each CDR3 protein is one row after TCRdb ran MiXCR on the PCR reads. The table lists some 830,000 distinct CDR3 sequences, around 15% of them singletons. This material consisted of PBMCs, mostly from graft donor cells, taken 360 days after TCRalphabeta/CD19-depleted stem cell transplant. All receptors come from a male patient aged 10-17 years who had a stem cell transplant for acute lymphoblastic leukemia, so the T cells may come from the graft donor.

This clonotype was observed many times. CDR3 coding DNA: TGTGCCAGCAGTTTAGTTTCGGGACCCTACAATGAGCAGTTCTTC. It is translated as CASSLVSGPYNEQFF. The chain couples TRBV12-3 or TRBV12-4 to TRBJ2-1; possibly TRBD1 or TRBD2 for D (5 bases each). Trimming pared 1 base from V and 2 bases from J, leaving 9 bases between. The CDR3 is 15 amino acids.

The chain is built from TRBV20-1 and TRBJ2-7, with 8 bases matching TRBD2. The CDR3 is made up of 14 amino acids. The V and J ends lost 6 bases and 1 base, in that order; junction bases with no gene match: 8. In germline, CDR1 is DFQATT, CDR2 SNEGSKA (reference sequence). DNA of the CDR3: TGCAGTGCGTGGTTCGGGAGGGGATCCTACGAGCAGTACTTC. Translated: CSAWFGRGSYEQYF.

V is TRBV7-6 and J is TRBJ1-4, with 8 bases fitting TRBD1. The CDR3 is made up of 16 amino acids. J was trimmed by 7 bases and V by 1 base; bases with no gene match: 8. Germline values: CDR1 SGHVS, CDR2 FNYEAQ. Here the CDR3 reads CASSLGGRGQSEKLFF. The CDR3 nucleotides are TGTGCCAGCAGCTTAGGGGGCAGGGGGCAAAGTGAAAAACTGTTTTTT.

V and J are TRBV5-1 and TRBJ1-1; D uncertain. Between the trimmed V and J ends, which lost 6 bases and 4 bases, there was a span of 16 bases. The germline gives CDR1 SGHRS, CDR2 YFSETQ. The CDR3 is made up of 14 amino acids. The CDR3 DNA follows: TGCGCCAGCAAGGGTGGCGGGTGGGCCACTGAAGCTTTCTTT. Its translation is CASKGGGWATEAFF. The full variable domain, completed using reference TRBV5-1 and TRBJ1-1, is KAGVTQTPRYLIKTRGQQVTLSCSPISGHRSVSWYQQTPGQGLQFLFEYFSETQRNKGNFPGRFSGRQFSNSRSEMNVSTLELGDSALYLCASKGGGWATEAFFGQGTRLTVV.

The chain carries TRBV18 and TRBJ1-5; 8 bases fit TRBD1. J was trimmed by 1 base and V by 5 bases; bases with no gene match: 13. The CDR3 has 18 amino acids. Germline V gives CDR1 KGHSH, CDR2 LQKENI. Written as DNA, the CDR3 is TGTGCCAGCTCAGAACAGGGGGGAAGGTATAGGAGCAATCAGCCCCAGCATTTT. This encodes CASSEQGGRYRSNQPQHF.

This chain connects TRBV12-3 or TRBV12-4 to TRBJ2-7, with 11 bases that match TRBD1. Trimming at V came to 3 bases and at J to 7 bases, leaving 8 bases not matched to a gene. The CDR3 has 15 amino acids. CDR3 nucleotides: TGTGCCAGCAGTTTGGGACAGGGGGTTGAAAAAGAGCAGTACTTC. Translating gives CASSLGQGVEKEQYF.

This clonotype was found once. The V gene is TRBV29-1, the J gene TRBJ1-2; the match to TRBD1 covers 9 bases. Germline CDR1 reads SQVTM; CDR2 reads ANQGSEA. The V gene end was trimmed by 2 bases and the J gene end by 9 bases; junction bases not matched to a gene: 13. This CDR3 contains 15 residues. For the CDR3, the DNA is TGCAGCGTTGAAAAGGTCTTAGGGACAGGGATGAGCTACACCTTC. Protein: CSVEKVLGTGMSYTF.

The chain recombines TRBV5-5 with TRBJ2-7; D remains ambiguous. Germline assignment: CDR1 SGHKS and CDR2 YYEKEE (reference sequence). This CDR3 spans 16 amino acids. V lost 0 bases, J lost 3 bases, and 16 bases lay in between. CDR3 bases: TGTGCCAGCAGCTTGGTTGCAGGTGTGAAATTCTACGAGCAGTACTTC. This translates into CASSLVAGVKFYEQYF.

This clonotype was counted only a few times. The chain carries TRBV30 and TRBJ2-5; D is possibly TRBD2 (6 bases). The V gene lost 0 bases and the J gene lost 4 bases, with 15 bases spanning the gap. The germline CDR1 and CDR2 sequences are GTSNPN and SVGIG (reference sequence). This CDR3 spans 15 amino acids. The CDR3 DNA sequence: TGTGCCTGGAGTGTGAGACCGATGGGGGGAGAGACCCAGTACTTC. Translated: CAWSVRPMGGETQYF.

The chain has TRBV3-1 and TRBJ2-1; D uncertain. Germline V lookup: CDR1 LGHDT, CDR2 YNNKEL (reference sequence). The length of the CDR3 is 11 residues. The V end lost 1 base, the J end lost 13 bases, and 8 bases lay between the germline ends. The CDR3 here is CASSQGPSQFF. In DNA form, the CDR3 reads TGTGCCAGCAGCCAAGGGCCCTCCCAGTTCTTC.

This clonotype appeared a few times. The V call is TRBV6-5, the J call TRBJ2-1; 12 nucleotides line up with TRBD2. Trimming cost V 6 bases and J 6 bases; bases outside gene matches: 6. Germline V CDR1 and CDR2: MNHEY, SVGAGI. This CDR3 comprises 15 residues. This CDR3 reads CASRPGLAGSNEQFF. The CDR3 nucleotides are TGTGCCAGCAGGCCCGGACTAGCGGGGTCCAATGAGCAGTTCTTC.

The CDR3 reads CASSHPLETQYF. The CDR3 DNA sequence: TGCGCCAGCAGCCACCCCTTAGAGACCCAGTACTTC. J is TRBJ2-5 and V is TRBV4-1; D is uncertain. V dropped 3 bases and J dropped 4 bases, with 6 bases sitting between them. This CDR3 has 12 amino acids. Germline CDR1 is MGHRA and CDR2 is YSYEKL.

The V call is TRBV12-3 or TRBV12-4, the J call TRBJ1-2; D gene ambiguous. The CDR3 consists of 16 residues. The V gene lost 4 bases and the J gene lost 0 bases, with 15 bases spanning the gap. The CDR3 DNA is TGTGCCAGCAGTTCCTCGACCGAAGGAGCTAACTATGGCTACACCTTC. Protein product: CASSSSTEGANYGYTF.

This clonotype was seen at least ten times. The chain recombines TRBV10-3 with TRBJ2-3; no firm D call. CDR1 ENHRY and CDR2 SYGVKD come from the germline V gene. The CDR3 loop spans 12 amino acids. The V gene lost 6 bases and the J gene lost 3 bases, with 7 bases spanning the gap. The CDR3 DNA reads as TGTGCCATCAGGACACATACAGATACGCAGTATTTT. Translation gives CAIRTHTDTQYF.

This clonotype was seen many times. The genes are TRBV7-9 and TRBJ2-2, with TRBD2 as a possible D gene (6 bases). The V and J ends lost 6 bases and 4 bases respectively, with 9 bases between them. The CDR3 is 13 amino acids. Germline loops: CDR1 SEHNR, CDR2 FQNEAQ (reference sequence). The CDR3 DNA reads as TGTGCCAGCAGAAAAGCGGGCACCGGGGAGCTGTTTTTT. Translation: CASRKAGTGELFF.

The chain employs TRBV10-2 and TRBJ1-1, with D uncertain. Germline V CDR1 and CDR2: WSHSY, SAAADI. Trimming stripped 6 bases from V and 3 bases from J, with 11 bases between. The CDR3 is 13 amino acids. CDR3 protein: CASSETVDTEAFF. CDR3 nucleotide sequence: TGCGCCAGCAGCGAGACGGTTGACACTGAAGCTTTCTTT.

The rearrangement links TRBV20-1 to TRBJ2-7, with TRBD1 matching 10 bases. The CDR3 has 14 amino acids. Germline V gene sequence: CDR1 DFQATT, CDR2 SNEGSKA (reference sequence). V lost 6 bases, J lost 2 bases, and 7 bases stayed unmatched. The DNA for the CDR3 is TGCAGTGCCCTTCGGACAGGGGGGACCTACGAGCAGTACTTC. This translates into CSALRTGGTYEQYF.

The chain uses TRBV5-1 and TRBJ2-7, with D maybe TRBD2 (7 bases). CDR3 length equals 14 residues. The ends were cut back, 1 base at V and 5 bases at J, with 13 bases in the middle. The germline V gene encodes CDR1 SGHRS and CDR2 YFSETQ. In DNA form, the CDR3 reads TGCGCCAGCAGCTTGCGAGGGGGGGCGCACGAGCAGTACTTC. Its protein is CASSLRGGAHEQYF. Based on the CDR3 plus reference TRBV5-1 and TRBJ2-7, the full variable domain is KAGVTQTPRYLIKTRGQQVTLSCSPISGHRSVSWYQQTPGQGLQFLFEYFSETQRNKGNFPGRFSGRQFSNSRSEMNVSTLELGDSALYLCASSLRGGAHEQYFGPGTRLTVT.

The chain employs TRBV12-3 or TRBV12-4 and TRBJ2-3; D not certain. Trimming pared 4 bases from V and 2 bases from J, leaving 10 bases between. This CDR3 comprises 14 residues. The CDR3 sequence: CASSYLLITDTQYF. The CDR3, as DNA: TGTGCCAGCAGTTACCTACTTATCACAGATACGCAGTATTTT.

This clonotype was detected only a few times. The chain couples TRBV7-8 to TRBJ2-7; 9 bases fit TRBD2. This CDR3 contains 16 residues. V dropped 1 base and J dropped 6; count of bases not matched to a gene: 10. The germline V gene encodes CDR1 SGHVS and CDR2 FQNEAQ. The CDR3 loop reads CASSLGSGSGGGEQYF. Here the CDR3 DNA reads TGTGCCAGCAGCTTAGGTAGCGGGAGCGGGGGTGGCGAGCAGTACTTC.

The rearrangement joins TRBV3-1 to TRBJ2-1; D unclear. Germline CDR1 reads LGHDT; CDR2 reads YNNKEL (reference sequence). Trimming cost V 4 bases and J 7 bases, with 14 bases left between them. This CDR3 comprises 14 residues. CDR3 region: CASSLAALKNEQFF. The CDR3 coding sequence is TGTGCCAGCAGCCTAGCAGCGCTGAAGAATGAGCAGTTCTTC.

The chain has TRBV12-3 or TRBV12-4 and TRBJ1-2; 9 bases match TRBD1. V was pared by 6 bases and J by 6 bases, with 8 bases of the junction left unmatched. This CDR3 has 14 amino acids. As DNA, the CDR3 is TGTGCCAGCAGAGACCGGGACAGGGAGAATGGCTACACCTTC. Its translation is CASRDRDRENGYTF.

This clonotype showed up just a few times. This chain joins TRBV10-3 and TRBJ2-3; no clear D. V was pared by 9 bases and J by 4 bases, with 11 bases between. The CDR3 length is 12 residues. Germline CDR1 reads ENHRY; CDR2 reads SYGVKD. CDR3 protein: CAISLVADTQYF. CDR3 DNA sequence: TGTGCCATTTCTTTGGTGGCAGATACGCAGTATTTT.

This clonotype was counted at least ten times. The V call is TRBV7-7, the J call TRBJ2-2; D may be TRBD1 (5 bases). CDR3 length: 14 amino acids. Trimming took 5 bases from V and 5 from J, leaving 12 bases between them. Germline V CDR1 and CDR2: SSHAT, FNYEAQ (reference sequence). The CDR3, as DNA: TGTGCCAGCAGCGGGCAGGGTCCGACCGGGGAGCTGTTTTTT. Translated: CASSGQGPTGELFF.

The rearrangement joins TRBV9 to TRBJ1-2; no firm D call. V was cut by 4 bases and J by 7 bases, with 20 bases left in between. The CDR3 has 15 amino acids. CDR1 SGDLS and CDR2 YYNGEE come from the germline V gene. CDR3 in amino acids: CASSSRSQVTSGYTF. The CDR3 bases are TGTGCCAGCAGCTCCCGCTCCCAGGTTACCTCTGGCTACACCTTC.

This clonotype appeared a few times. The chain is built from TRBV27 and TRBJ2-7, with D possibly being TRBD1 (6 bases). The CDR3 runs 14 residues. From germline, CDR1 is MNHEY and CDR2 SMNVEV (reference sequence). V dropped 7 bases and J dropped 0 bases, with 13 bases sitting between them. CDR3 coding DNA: TGTGCCAGCATGACAGGACGCCTCTCCTACGAGCAGTACTTC. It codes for CASMTGRLSYEQYF.

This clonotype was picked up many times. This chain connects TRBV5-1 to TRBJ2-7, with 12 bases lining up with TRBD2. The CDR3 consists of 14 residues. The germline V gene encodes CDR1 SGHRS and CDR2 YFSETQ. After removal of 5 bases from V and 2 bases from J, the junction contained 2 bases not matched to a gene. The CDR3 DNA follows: TGCGCCAGCAGTCGGACTAGCGGGGCCTACGAGCAGTACTTC. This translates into CASSRTSGAYEQYF.

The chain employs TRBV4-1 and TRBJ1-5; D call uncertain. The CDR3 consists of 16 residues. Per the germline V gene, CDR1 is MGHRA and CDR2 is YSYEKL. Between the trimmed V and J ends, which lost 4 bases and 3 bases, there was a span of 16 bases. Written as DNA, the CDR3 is TGCGCCAGCAGCCTGCAAAGTGGTCCCAACAATCAGCCCCAGCATTTT. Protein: CASSLQSGPNNQPQHF.

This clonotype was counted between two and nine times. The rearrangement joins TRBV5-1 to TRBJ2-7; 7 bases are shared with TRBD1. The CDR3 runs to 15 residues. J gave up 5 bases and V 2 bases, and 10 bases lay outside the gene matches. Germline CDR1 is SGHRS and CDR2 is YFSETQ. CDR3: CASSFYAQGTDEQYF. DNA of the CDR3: TGCGCCAGCAGCTTCTATGCACAGGGGACCGACGAGCAGTACTTC.